This note documents a single T cell receptor (beta chain) sequence. These data originate in a study of OX40 agonist ivuxolimab in advanced cancers. As for the study in general: The drug used for patients, ivuxolimab, was an agonistic anti-OX40 (CD134) antibody.

Germline V gene data show CDR1 as SGHRS and CDR2 as YFSETQ. This CDR3 contains 15 residues. V lost 1 base, J lost 5 bases, and 5 bases stayed unmatched. This table comes from immunoSEQ multiplex PCR, and its TCRdb copy is limited to in-frame clones, with some not included. The sample includes fewer than 40,000 clones, around nine tenths of them seen just once. The sample here was CD4+ or CD8+ T cells sorted from blood, taken in a trial of the OX40 agonist ivuxolimab. This clonotype was obtained from an adult with an advanced solid tumor such as melanoma, head and neck, liver or kidney cancer. The chain couples TRBV5-1 to TRBJ2-7, with 11 positions matching TRBD1. In nucleotides, the CDR3 is TGCGCCAGCAGCTTGCGTGGACAGGGGGCCCACGAGCAGTACTTC. It encodes CASSLRGQGAHEQYF.